The next 19 T cell receptor beta chains were all read from a single sample in a study of shared clonotypes between healthy human individuals. The data were produced by immunoSEQ multiplex PCR, yet TCRdb's version contains in-frame clones alone and is incomplete. This table holds more than 850,000 clones, around 78% found once. Sequenced: memory CD4+ T cells from PBMCs. The subset denotes: CD45RA-negative fraction. Every receptor here comes from a man aged 18 to 29 in good health. Some clones in this sample may be carry-over from other donors' samples.

This chain connects TRBV11-3 to TRBJ2-2; D gene ambiguous. The CDR3 contains 16 residues. Trimming left V 2 bases short and J 6 bases short, with 16 bases between. The V gene's germline CDR1 is SGHNT and CDR2 YENEEA. Here the CDR3 reads CASSLSYGLRSGELFF. The CDR3 DNA reads TGTGCCAGCAGCTTATCGTACGGGCTGAGGTCCGGGGAGCTGTTTTTT.

The rearrangement joins TRBV18 to TRBJ2-3; no clear D. Between the trimmed V and J ends, which lost 3 bases and 2 bases, there was a span of 6 bases. The germline V gene encodes CDR1 KGHSH and CDR2 LQKENI. The CDR3 consists of 13 residues. This CDR3 is CASSPLDTDTQYF. The CDR3, as DNA: TGTGCCAGCTCACCCCTCGACACAGATACGCAGTATTTT.

The chain uses TRBV6-6 and TRBJ2-3; TRBD2 matches 7 bases. Germline V CDR1 and CDR2: MNHNY, SVGAGI (reference sequence). With 3 bases clipped from V and 2 bases from J, the junction kept 5 bases outside the gene matches. This CDR3 region has 15 residues. As DNA, the CDR3 is TGTGCCAGCAGTTATGCGCTAGCGGACACAGATACGCAGTATTTT. Its protein product is CASSYALADTDTQYF.

This sequence joins TRBV7-3 and TRBJ1-1; tentative D call: TRBD1 (5 bases). V was cut by 5 bases and J by 4 bases, with 17 bases left in between. The germline gives CDR1 SGHTA, CDR2 FQGTGA. CDR3 length equals 15 residues. CDR3 residues: CASSPRGQGATEAFF. The CDR3 nucleotides read TGTGCCAGCAGCCCAAGAGGCCAGGGCGCCACTGAAGCTTTCTTT.

This clone was detected only once. The V and J genes are TRBV25-1 and TRBJ2-7; 8 nucleotides match TRBD1. CDR1 and CDR2 from the germline V gene are MGHDK and SYGVNS. J gave up 3 bases and V 4 bases, and 8 bases lay outside the gene matches. The CDR3 is 15 residues long. The CDR3 loop is CASSATGTGGYEQYF. The CDR3 DNA reads TGTGCCAGCAGTGCCACGGGGACAGGAGGCTACGAGCAGTACTTC.

This chain connects TRBV11-2 to TRBJ2-5; D possibly uses TRBD1 or TRBD2 (5 bases each). V was shortened by 4 bases and J by 4 bases, with 16 bases between the two germline ends. Germline CDR1 and CDR2: SGHAT and FQNNGV. The CDR3 is made up of 15 amino acids. CDR3 sequence (DNA): TGTGCCAGCAGCTCCCGTAGGGGTGGAGGAGAGACCCAGTACTTC. Translating it yields CASSSRRGGGETQYF.

This clone came up a few times. This sequence joins TRBV5-4 and TRBJ2-3, with 11 bases that match TRBD2. Germline V gene sequence: CDR1 SGHNT, CDR2 YYREEE (reference sequence). V dropped 4 bases and J dropped 4; count of bases not matched to a gene: 8. This CDR3 has 16 residues. CDR3 sequence reads: CASSLPSGRPADTQYF. CDR3 in DNA: TGTGCCAGCAGCCTCCCTAGCGGGAGGCCCGCAGATACGCAGTATTTT.

This chain connects TRBV27 to TRBJ2-7, with D perhaps matching TRBD2 (6 bases). Germline CDR1 is MNHEY and CDR2 is SMNVEV (reference sequence). V was cut by 6 bases and J by 2 bases, with 17 bases left in between. The CDR3 is 15 amino acids. CDR3 sequence (DNA): TGTGCCAGCAGGCTAGTGGGAGGTTTCCCCTACGAGCAGTACTTC. Amino acids: CASRLVGGFPYEQYF.

The chain is built from TRBV7-3 and TRBJ1-3, with D unresolved. V lost 5 bases, J lost 5 bases, and 10 bases lay in between. The CDR3 is 13 amino acids. The germline CDR1 and CDR2 sequences are SGHTA and FQGTGA. The CDR3 nucleotides read TGTGCCAGCAGCATAGGGTTGCGAAACACCATATATTTT. This sequence encodes CASSIGLRNTIYF.

The chain links TRBV9 to TRBJ2-7, with TRBD2 matching over 13 bases. The CDR3 extends over 16 amino acids. After removal of 0 bases from V and 2 bases from J, the junction contained 2 bases not matched to a gene. Germline-derived CDR1 and CDR2 are SGDLS and YYNGEE. This CDR3 reads CASSVGLAGGPYEQYF. For the CDR3, the DNA is TGTGCCAGCAGCGTAGGACTAGCGGGAGGACCCTACGAGCAGTACTTC.

The rearrangement joins TRBV7-2 to TRBJ1-3; no firm D call. CDR3 length: 15 amino acids. V lost 1 base and J 1 base, leaving 8 bases between the germline ends. Germline values: CDR1 SGHTA, CDR2 FQGNSA. The CDR3 spells CASSLDFRSGNTIYF. In DNA form, the CDR3 reads TGTGCCAGCAGCTTAGATTTCCGTTCTGGAAACACCATATATTTT. Together with reference TRBV7-2 and TRBJ1-3, the CDR3 gives the full variable domain: GAGVSQSPSNKVTEKGKDVELRCDPISGHTALYWYRQSLGQGLEFLIYFQGNSAPDKSGLPSDRFSAERTGGSVSTLTIQRTQQEDSAVYLCASSLDFRSGNTIYFGEGSWLTVV.

This chain connects TRBV28 to TRBJ2-7; possible D gene TRBD1, 5 bases. Per germline, CDR1 MDHEN and CDR2 SYDVKM. This CDR3 contains 16 residues. Trimming took off 3 bases at V and 5 bases at J, with 20 bases between the two ends. DNA for the CDR3: TGTGCCAGCAGTTTCCCCAACCCCGCAGGGTCCAACGAGCAGTACTTC. Its protein product is CASSFPNPAGSNEQYF. Variable domain in full (rest from reference TRBV28 and TRBJ2-7): DVKVTQSSRYLVKRTGEKVFLECVQDMDHENMFWYRQDPGLGLRLIYFSYDVKMKEKGDIPEGYSVSREKKERFSLILESASTNQTSMYLCASSFPNPAGSNEQYFGPGTRLTVT.

The chain combines TRBV30 with TRBJ1-6, with D possibly being TRBD1 (5 bases). Trimming took 1 base from V and 10 from J, leaving 17 bases between them. Germline CDR1 GTSNPN, CDR2 SVGIG (reference sequence). CDR3 size: 15 residues. The CDR3 sequence: CAWSGGGGIGSPLHF. CDR3 nucleotide sequence: TGTGCCTGGAGTGGAGGCGGGGGGATAGGCTCACCCCTCCACTTT.

The chain employs TRBV21-1 and TRBJ1-2. TRBV21-1 is flagged as a pseudogene. The CDR3 has 14 amino acids. The DNA for the CDR3 is TGTGCCAGCAGCAAAGCGCTGAGGGCGTCTTGCTACACCTTC. Translating gives CASSKALRASCYTF.

The chain recombines TRBV11-2 with TRBJ2-3; 8 nucleotides align to TRBD2. Germline CDR1 reads SGHAT; CDR2 reads FQNNGV. The CDR3 runs to 18 residues. J was trimmed by 0 bases and V by 5 bases; bases with no gene match: 13. CDR3 protein: CASSRGGVLPTSTDTQYF. CDR3 in DNA: TGTGCCAGCAGCCGGGGGGGGGTTCTCCCAACTAGCACAGATACGCAGTATTTT.

The gene calls are TRBV27 and TRBJ1-1; perhaps TRBD1 as D (5 bases). Germline assignment: CDR1 MNHEY and CDR2 SMNVEV (reference sequence). The V end was cut by 2 bases, the J end by 5 bases, with 12 bases between. This CDR3 region has 14 residues. CDR3 DNA sequence: TGTGCCAGCAGTTTACGCCGGGGGTTTACTGAAGCTTTCTTT. Amino acid sequence: CASSLRRGFTEAFF.

V usage is TRBV4-1 and J usage is TRBJ2-7; the D is unclear. The V gene lost 3 bases and the J gene lost 2 bases, with 17 bases spanning the gap. CDR1 and CDR2 (germline): MGHRA, YSYEKL. The CDR3 contains 16 residues. CDR3 DNA: TGCGCCAGCAGCCAGGGCCAGGCAGCGTTTCCCTACGAGCAGTACTTC. Its translation is CASSQGQAAFPYEQYF.

The gene calls are TRBV5-4 and TRBJ2-7; TRBD1 matches at 7 bases. Germline V gives CDR1 SGHNT, CDR2 YYREEE (reference sequence). With V trimmed by 2 bases and J by 2 bases, 7 bases remained unmatched. CDR3 length: 15 amino acids. CDR3 nucleotides: TGTGCCAGCAGCTTACCAGGACAGGAAGCCTACGAGCAGTACTTC. Its translation is CASSLPGQEAYEQYF.

This chain joins TRBV7-9 and TRBJ1-2; no clear D. CDR1 is SEHNR and CDR2 is FQNEAQ in the germline V gene (reference sequence). V gave up 5 bases and J gave up 3 bases, with 10 bases separating them. The CDR3 is 13 amino acids. The CDR3 loop is CASSPRGDYGYTF. DNA of the CDR3: TGTGCCAGCAGCCCACGGGGAGACTATGGCTACACCTTC.